What follows is one TCR beta chain and its context. The V and J ends lost 2 bases and 5 bases, in that order; junction bases with no gene match: 7. From germline, CDR1 is SGHTA and CDR2 FQGNSA. This CDR3 is 17 amino acids long. The assay was immunoSEQ multiplex PCR, and TCRdb's table has in-frame clones only and misses some. Here the sample spans 120,000 or so clones, 85% to 95% being singletons. This sample stems from a study of T cell changes during pregnancy in multiple sclerosis. The rearrangement uses TRBV7-2 and TRBJ2-1; TRBD2 aligns across 12 bases. The specimen was peripheral blood, collected before pregnancy. The sequence derives from a female donor with multiple sclerosis, enrolled in a pregnancy study. The CDR3 nucleotides are TGTGCCAGCAGCTTATGGAGACTAGCGGGAGTGGACAATGAGCAGTTCTTC. It codes for CASSLWRLAGVDNEQFF. The whole variable domain, filled in from reference TRBV7-2 and TRBJ2-1, reads GAGVSQSPSNKVTEKGKDVELRCDPISGHTALYWYRQSLGQGLEFLIYFQGNSAPDKSGLPSDRFSAERTGGSVSTLTIQRTQQEDSAVYLCASSLWRLAGVDNEQFFGPGTRLTVL.